Sequencing of this T cell receptor beta chain was carried out in a study of technical replicates of blood from a few donors. Germline trimming cut 4 bases from V and 2 bases from J; bases unmatched to any gene: 5. The CDR3 runs to 14 residues. Germline V gives CDR1 SGHRS, CDR2 YFSETQ. Clones were read by immunoSEQ multiplex PCR, and TCRdb kept only the in-frame ones, dropping some. The sample holds fewer than 60,000 clones, roughly 96% seen once. The sample taken for sequencing was PBMCs. The source is a human donor in good health. Some clones in this sample may be carry-over from other donors' samples. The chain joins TRBV5-1 to TRBJ2-5; 7 bases match TRBD1. This chain's CDR3 is CASSGGQPQETQYF. DNA of the CDR3: TGCGCCAGCAGCGGGGGACAGCCACAAGAGACCCAGTACTTC.